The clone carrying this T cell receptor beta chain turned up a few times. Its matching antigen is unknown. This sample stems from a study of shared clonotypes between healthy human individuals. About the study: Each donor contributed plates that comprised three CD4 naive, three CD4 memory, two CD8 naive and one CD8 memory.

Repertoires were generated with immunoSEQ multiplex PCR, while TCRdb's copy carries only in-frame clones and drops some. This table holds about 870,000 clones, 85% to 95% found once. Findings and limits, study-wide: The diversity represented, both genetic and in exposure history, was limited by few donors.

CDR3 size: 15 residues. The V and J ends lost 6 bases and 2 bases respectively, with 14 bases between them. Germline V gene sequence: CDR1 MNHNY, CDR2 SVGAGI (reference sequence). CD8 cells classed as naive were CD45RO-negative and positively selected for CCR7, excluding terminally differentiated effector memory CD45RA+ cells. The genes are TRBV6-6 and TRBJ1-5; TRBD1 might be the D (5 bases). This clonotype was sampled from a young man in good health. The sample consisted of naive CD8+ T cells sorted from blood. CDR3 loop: CASSLVPGGNQPQHF. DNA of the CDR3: TGTGCCAGCAGCCTCGTGCCGGGGGGCAATCAGCCCCAGCATTTT.